This T cell receptor (beta chain) is from a study of blood T cell repertoires in COVID-19. Generated by immunoSEQ multiplex PCR, the TCRdb table keeps only in-frame clones and is missing some. The table lists hundreds of thousands of clones, around 84% of them singletons. From germline, CDR1 is LGHDT and CDR2 YNNKEL (reference sequence). V was trimmed by 5 bases and J by 8 bases, leaving 12 bases between them. The CDR3 runs to 13 residues. The genes are TRBV3-1 (or the pseudogene TRBV3-2) and TRBJ1-4; no clear D gene. Sample: PBMCs or T cells enriched from blood (not recorded which). The TCR comes from a woman aged 40 to 55 who had recovered from COVID-19. In nucleotides, the CDR3 is TGTGCCAGCAGCGTAACCCCGGGAGAAAAACTGTTTTTT. This sequence encodes CASSVTPGEKLFF.